The clone carrying this T cell receptor (beta chain) was counted ten times or more. Its target is not known. V lost 4 bases, J lost 3 bases, and 12 bases lay in between. Germline lookup yields CDR1 ENHRY and CDR2 SYGVKD. The CDR3 consists of 14 residues. TCRdb redid the calling of the reads with MiXCR, one entry per CDR3 protein. This sample carries about 130,000 distinct CDR3 sequences, 8% to 9% of them seen once, and the ten largest clones take over 9%. These data are taken from a study of T cell repertoires in cytomegalovirus infection. On the study more broadly: The public TCR beta signatures pointed to both CMV infection and matching HLA type.

Study observations and caveats: The ex vivo response was dominated by HLA-C-restricted CMV-specific TCR beta clonotypes.

Sequencing was performed on PBMCs. V gene TRBV10-3 combines with J gene TRBJ1-1, with D tentatively TRBD1 (5 bases). This TCR derives from a human donor in good health (CMV status not recorded). Some clones in this sample may be carry-over from other donors' samples. The CDR3 here is CAISGGTEYTEAFF. CDR3 coding DNA: TGTGCCATCAGTGGTGGGACGGAATACACTGAAGCTTTCTTT.